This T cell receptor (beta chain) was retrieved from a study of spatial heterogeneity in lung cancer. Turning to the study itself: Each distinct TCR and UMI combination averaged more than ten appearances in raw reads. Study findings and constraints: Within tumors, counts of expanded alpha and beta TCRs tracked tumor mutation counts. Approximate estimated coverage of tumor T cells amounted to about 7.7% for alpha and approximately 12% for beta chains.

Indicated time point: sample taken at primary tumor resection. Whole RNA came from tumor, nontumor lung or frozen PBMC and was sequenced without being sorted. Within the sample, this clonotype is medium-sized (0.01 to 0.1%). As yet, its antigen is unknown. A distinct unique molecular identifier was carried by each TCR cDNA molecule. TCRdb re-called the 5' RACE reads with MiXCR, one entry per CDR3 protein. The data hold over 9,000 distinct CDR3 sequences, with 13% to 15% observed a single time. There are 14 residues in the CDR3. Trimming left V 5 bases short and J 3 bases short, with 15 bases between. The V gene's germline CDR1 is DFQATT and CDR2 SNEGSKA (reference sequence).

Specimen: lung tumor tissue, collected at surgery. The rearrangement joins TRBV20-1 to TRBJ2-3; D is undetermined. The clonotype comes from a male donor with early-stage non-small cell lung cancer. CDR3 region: CSAYHPGPTDTQYF. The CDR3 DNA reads TGCAGTGCTTACCACCCCGGGCCTACAGATACGCAGTATTTT.